This T cell receptor beta chain emerged from a study of cytomegalovirus exposure and HLA in healthy donors. Study-wide points: Later analysis indicated greater clonal expansion among HLA-associated TCR beta chains than among equally common other chains.

V shed 5 bases and J 4 bases; nucleotides not matched to a gene: 10. The CDR3 spans 16 residues. Germline CDR1 reads SGHAT; CDR2 reads FQNNGV. Regarding this clone: Its cognate antigen is unknown.

Both 60 Vbeta primers and 13 Jbeta primers went into the PCR. The data were produced by immunoSEQ multiplex PCR, yet TCRdb's version contains in-frame clones alone and is incomplete. The sample records approximately 40,000 clones, 86% being singletons. The chain is built from TRBV11-2 and TRBJ2-7, with 11 bases lining up with TRBD2. The sequenced sample consisted of PBMCs. The sequence derives from a woman between 35 and 50 years old in good health and CMV-seropositive. The DNA of the CDR3 is TGTGCCAGCAGCCCTACGAATAGCGGGGGGGTTTACGAGCAGTACTTC. Translated, it gives CASSPTNSGGVYEQYF.